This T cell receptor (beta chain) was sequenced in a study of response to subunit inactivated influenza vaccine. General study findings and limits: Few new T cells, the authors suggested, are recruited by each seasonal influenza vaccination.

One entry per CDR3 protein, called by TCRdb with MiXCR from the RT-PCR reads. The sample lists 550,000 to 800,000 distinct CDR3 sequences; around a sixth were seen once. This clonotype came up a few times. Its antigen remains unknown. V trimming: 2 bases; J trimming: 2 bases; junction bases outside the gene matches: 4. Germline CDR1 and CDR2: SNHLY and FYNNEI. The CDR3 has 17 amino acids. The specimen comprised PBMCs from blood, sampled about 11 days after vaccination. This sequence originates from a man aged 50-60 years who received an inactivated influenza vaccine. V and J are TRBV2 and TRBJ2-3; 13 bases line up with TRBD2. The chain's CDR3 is CASSETGLAGDTDTQYF. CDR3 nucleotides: TGTGCCAGCAGTGAAACCGGACTAGCGGGAGACACAGATACGCAGTATTTT.